Detailed here is one T cell receptor beta chain. This record belongs to a study of CD8+ T cells in alopecia areata. cDNA prepared by RNA extraction and subsequent reverse transcription served as the template for sequencing. The protocol was immunoSEQ multiplex PCR, while the TCRdb copy is restricted to in-frame clones and leaves out a portion. The sample lists roughly 180,000 clones; 63% were seen once. V dropped 7 bases and J dropped 2 bases, with 5 bases sitting between them. This CDR3 has 11 amino acids. From germline, CDR1 is ENHRY and CDR2 SYGVKD. The specimen was CD4+ T cells sorted from blood, collected at week 0. The TCR was taken from a human donor with alopecia areata. This chain uses TRBV10-3 with TRBJ1-1, with D unresolved. The CDR3 spells CAIMGNTEAFF. CDR3 in DNA: TGTGCCATCATGGGTAACACTGAAGCTTTCTTT.